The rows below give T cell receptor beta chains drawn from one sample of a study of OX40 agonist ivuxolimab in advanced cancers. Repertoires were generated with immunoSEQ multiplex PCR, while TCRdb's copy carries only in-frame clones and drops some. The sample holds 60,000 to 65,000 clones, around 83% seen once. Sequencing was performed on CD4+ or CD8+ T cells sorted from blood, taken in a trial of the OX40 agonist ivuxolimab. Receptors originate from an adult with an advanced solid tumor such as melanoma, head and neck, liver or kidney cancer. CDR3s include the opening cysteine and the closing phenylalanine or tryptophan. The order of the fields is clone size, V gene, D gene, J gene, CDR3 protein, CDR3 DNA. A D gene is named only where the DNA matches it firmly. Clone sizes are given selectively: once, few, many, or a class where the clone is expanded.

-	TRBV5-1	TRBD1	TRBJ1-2	CASSLAAGTGSSNYGYTF	TGCGCCAGCAGCTTGGCAGCCGGGACAGGATCTTCTAACTATGGCTACACCTTC
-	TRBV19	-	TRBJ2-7	CASSIGVRDNSYEQYF	TGTGCCAGTAGTATAGGAGTTCGGGACAACTCCTACGAGCAGTACTTC
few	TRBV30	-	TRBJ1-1	CASSRGFKVENTEAFF	TGTGCCTCCTCTCGCGGATTCAAGGTAGAGAACACTGAAGCTTTCTTT
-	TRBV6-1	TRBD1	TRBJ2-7	CASSEKTGITYEQYF	TGTGCCAGCAGTGAGAAGACAGGGATTACCTACGAGCAGTACTTC
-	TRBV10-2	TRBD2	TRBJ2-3	CASGLEFDSDTQYF	TGCGCCAGCGGACTAGAGTTCGATTCAGATACGCAGTATTTT
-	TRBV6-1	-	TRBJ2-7	CASSAGPNYEQYF	TGTGCCAGCAGTGCGGGACCTAACTACGAGCAGTACTTC
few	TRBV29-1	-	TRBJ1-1	CSVEVSGAFF	TGCAGCGTTGAGGTTTCGGGAGCTTTCTTT
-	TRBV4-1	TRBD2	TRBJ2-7	CASSPSKVAGPKYEQYF	TGCGCCAGCAGCCCCTCCAAGGTAGCGGGACCAAAATACGAGCAGTACTTC
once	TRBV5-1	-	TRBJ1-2	CASSLGGGSYGYTF	TGCGCCAGCAGCTTGGGAGGGGGGTCCTATGGCTACACCTTC
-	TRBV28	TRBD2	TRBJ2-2	CASSLIAGGKTGELFF	TGTGCCAGCAGTTTGATAGCGGGAGGTAAAACCGGGGAGCTGTTTTTT
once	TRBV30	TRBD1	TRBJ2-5	CAWAGTGETQYF	TGTGCCTGGGCCGGGACAGGGGAGACCCAGTACTTC
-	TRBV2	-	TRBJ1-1	CASKGGARNTEAFF	TGTGCCAGCAAAGGGGGGGCTCGGAACACTGAAGCTTTCTTT
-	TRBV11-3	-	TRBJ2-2	CASSIDITGELFF	TGTGCCAGCAGCATAGACATAACCGGGGAGCTGTTTTTT
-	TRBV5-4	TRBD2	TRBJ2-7	CASSQAKGLLF	TGTGCCAGCAGCCAGGCGAAGGGACTATTATTC
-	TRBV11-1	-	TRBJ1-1	CASSLVPNTEAFF	TGTGCCAGCAGCTTAGTTCCGAACACCGAAGCTTTCTTT
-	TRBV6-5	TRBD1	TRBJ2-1	CASRPTDRAEQFF	TGTGCCAGCAGACCTACTGACAGGGCAGAGCAGTTCTTC
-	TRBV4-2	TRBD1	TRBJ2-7	CASSQPGQGGHEQYF	TGTGCCAGCAGCCAACCGGGACAGGGAGGACACGAGCAGTACTTC
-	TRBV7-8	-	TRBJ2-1	CASSPGLHNEQFF	TGTGCCAGCAGCCCGGGACTCCACAATGAGCAGTTCTTC
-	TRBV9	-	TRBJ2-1	CASSVDYNEQFF	TGTGCCAGCAGCGTAGACTACAATGAGCAGTTCTTC
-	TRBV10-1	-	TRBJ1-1	CASTSPIGNGAFF	TGCGCCAGCACCTCCCCAATTGGTAACGGAGCTTTCTTT
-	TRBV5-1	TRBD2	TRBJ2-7	CASSLEGAGEDEQYF	TGCGCCAGCAGCTTGGAGGGAGCGGGAGAGGACGAGCAGTACTTC
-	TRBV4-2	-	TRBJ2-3	CASSQVTRADGDTQYF	TGTGCCAGCAGCCAAGTAACCCGAGCGGATGGAGATACGCAGTATTTT
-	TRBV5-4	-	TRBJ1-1	CASSLSGTEAFF	TGTGCCAGCAGCTTGTCGGGGACTGAAGCTTTCTTT
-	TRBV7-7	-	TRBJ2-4	CASSLASPSYIAKNIQYF	TGTGCCAGCAGCTTAGCGTCCCCCAGCTACATAGCCAAAAACATTCAGTACTTC
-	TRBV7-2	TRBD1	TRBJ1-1	CASSARGDSMNTEAFF	TGTGCCAGCAGCGCCCGAGGGGACAGCATGAACACTGAAGCTTTCTTT
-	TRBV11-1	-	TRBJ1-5	CASSLTEVQPQHF	TGTGCCAGCAGCTTGACCGAAGTTCAGCCCCAGCATTTT
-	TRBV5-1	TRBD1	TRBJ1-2	CASSFGTGGDYGYTF	TGCGCCAGCAGCTTCGGGACAGGGGGCGACTATGGCTACACCTTC
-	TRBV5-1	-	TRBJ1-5	CASSPAGNQPQHF	TGCGCCAGCAGCCCTGCCGGGAATCAGCCCCAGCATTTT
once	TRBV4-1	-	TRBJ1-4	CASSHLGGREKLFF	TGCGCCAGCAGCCACCTGGGGGGCCGGGAAAAACTGTTTTTT
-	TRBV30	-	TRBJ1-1	CAWSVNTEAFF	TGTGCCTGGAGCGTGAACACTGAAGCTTTCTTT
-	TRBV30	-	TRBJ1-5	CAWSVGPANQPQHF	TGTGCCTGGAGCGTGGGCCCGGCGAATCAGCCCCAGCATTTT
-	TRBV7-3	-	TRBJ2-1	CASSLGQGSYNEQFF	TGTGCCAGCAGCTTAGGTCAGGGCTCCTACAATGAGCAGTTCTTC
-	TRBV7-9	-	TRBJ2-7	CASSLGREEYEQYF	TGTGCCAGCAGCTTAGGCAGGGAGGAATACGAGCAGTACTTC
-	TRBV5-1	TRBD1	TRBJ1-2	CASSSDRGLDGYTF	TGCGCCAGCAGCTCGGACAGGGGGCTGGATGGCTACACCTTC
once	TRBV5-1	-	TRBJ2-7	CASFRFSTDEQYF	TGCGCCAGCTTTCGATTTAGTACCGACGAGCAGTACTTC
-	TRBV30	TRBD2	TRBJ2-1	CAWILAEYNEQFF	TGTGCCTGGATACTAGCGGAATACAATGAGCAGTTCTTC
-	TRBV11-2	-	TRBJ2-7	CASSPTLPHEQYF	TGTGCCAGCAGCCCGACGCTTCCCCACGAGCAGTACTTC
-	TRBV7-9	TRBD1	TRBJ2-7	CASSSGTGSIEQYF	TGTGCCAGCAGCTCCGGGACAGGGTCGATAGAGCAGTACTTC
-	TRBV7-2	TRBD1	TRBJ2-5	CASTYRGQETQYF	TGTGCCAGCACCTACAGGGGGCAAGAGACCCAGTACTTC
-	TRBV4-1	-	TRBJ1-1	CASSPGQLTEAFF	TGCGCCAGCAGCCCAGGACAGCTAACTGAAGCTTTCTTT